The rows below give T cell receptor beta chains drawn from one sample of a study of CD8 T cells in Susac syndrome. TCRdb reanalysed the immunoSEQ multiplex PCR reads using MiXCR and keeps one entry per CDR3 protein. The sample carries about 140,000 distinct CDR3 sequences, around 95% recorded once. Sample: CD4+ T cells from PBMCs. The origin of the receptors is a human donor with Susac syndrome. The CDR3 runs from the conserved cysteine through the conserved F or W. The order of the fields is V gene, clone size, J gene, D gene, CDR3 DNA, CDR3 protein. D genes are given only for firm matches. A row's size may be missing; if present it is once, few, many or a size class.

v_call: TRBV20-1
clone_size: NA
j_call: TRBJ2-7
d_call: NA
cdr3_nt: TGCAGTGCTTCCAGTGGAGGGAGAAAGTCCTACGAGCAGTACTTC
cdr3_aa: CSASSGGRKSYEQYF

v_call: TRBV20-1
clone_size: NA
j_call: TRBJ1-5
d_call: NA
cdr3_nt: TGCAGTGCTAGAGAGGGAGGGGAGGTATGGAATCAGCCCCAGCATTTT
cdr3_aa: CSAREGGEVWNQPQHF

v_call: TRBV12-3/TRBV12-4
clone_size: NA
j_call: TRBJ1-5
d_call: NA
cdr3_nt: TGTGCCAGCAGCCCTAATACGGGTGGCAATCAGCCCCAGCATTTT
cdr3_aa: CASSPNTGGNQPQHF

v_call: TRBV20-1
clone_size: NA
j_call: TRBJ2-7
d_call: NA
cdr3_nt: TGCAGTGCAACGGACGGGTCCTACGAGCAGTACTTC
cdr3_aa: CSATDGSYEQYF

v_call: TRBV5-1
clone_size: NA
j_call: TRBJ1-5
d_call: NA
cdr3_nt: TGCGCCAGCAGCTTCACCCCGGGGCAGCCCCAGCATTTT
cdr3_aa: CASSFTPGQPQHF

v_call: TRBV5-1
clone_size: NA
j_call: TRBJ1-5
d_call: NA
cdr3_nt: TGCGCCAGCAGCTTCGATGGAAGCAGGAATCAGCCCCAGCATTTT
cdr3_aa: CASSFDGSRNQPQHF

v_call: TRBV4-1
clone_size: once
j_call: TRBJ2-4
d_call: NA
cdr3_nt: TGCGCCAGCAGCGAGCGGACGGCTCCGAAAAACATTCAGTACTTC
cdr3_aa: CASSERTAPKNIQYF

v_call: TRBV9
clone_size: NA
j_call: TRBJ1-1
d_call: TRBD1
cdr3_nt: TGTGCCAGCAGCGTAACAGGGGTCATGAACACTGAAGCTTTCTTT
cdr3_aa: CASSVTGVMNTEAFF

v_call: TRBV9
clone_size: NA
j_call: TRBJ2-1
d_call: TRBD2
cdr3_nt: TGTGCCAGCAGCGTACGCGGGGGCAATGAGCAGTTCTTC
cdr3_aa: CASSVRGGNEQFF

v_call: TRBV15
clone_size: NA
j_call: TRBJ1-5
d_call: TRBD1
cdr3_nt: TGTGCCACCAGCAGGGGACGACAGGGGGGAAATCAGCCCCAGCATTTT
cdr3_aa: CATSRGRQGGNQPQHF

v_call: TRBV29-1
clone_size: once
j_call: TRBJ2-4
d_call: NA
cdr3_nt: TGCAGCGTTGAAGATCTCGCCATTCAGTACTTC
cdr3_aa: CSVEDLAIQYF

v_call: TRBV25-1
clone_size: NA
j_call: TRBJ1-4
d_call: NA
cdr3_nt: TGTGCCAGCAGTGCATACGAAAAACTGTTTTTT
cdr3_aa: CASSAYEKLFF

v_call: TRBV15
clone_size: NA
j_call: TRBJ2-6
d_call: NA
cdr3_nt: TGTGCCACCAGCAGGGGGGACTCTGGGGCCAACGTCCTGACTTTC
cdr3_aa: CATSRGDSGANVLTF

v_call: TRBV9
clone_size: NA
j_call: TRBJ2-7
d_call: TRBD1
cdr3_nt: TGTGCCAGCAGCCTACGGACAGGGACGGACGAGCAGTACTTC
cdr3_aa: CASSLRTGTDEQYF

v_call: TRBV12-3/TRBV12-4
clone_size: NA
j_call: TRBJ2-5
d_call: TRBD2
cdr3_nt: TGTGCCAGCAGTTTAAGCGGGAGGGCGGGAGAGACCCAGTACTTC
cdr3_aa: CASSLSGRAGETQYF

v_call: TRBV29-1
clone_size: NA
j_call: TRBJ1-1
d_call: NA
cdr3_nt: TGCAGCGTTCGGGCCCTAGGGAACACTGAAGCTTTCTTT
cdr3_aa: CSVRALGNTEAFF

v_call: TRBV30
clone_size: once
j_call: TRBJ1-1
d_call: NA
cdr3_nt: TGTGCCTGGAGTAGTGAGACAGGGAACACTGAAGCTTTCTTT
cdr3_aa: CAWSSETGNTEAFF

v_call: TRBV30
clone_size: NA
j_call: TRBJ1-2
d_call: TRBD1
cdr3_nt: TGTGCCTGGACCACCGGACAGGCTTACGGCTACACCTTC
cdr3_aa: CAWTTGQAYGYTF

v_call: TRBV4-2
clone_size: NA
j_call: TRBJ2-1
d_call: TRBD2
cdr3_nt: TGTGCCAGCAGCCGCGTTGGGACTAGCGGGGGGGCGTACAATGAGCAGTTCTTC
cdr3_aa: CASSRVGTSGGAYNEQFF

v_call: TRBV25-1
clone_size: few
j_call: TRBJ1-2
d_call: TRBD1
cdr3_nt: TGTGCCAGCAGTGGCCGGACAGGGGACTATGGCTACACCTTC
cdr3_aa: CASSGRTGDYGYTF

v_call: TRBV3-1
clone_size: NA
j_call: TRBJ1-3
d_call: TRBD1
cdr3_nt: TGTGCCAGCAGGCCCGGGACAGCAAACACCATATATTTT
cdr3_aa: CASRPGTANTIYF

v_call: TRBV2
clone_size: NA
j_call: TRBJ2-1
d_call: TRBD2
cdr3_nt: TGTGCCAGCAGGAGGGGACTAGCGGGGGTAGAGCAGTTCTTC
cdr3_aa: CASRRGLAGVEQFF

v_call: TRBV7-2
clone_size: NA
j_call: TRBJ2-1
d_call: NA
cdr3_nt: TGTGCCAGCAGCTTAGCAGGGTTTAATGAGCAGTTCTTC
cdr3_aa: CASSLAGFNEQFF

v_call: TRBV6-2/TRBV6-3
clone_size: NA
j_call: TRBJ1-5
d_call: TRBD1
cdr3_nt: TGTGCCAGCAGCCCCAACAGGGGGGATCAGCCCCAGCATTTT
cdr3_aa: CASSPNRGDQPQHF

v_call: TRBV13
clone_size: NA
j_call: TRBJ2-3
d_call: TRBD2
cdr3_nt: TGTGCCAGCAGCTTTGGACTAGCGGGAGGCACAGATACGCAGTATTTT
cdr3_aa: CASSFGLAGGTDTQYF

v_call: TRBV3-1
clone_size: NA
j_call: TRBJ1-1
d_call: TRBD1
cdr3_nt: TGTGCCAGCAGCCAAGCAGGGGGGGGGCACGGAGCTTTCTTT
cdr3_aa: CASSQAGGGHGAFF

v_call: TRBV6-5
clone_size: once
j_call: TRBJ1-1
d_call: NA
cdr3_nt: TGTGCCAGCAGTTACGGCGGCCGGGCCCCGAAGCCGAACACTGAAGCTTTCTTT
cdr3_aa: CASSYGGRAPKPNTEAFF